Below, 25 T cell receptor beta chains from the same sample are listed, as sequenced in a study of tumor-infiltrating lymphocytes in primary liver carcinoma. From around 500 ng total RNA, TCR beta cDNA was generated with a primer in the constant region. TCR beta libraries came from three nested multiplex PCR rounds using slightly modified ARM-PCR. TRBV1-TRBV30 forward primers and a C-beta reverse primer were used in the first two PCR rounds, which each ran for around 10 cycles. MiXCR, applied by TCRdb to the multiplex PCR reads, yields one record per CDR3 protein. The sample consists of approximately 110,000 distinct CDR3 sequences, around 64% of them appearing once. Co-extracting RNA and DNA was done with roughly 18-32 mg of unsorted bulk tissue as input. The sample taken for sequencing was liver tumor tissue from sampling region 3. Subset meaning: tumor region T3, left-lateral pole. These receptors all come from a woman aged 60 to 75 with primary liver carcinoma and hepatitis B virus infection.

As to this clonotype: The junction does not match germline at one end; this may be a read error. V gene TRBV7-3 combines with J gene TRBJ2-5; tentatively, D is TRBD2 (5 bases). Per the germline V gene, CDR1 is SGHTA and CDR2 is FQGTGA. The length of the CDR3 is 14 residues. This chain's CDR3 is CAGSPEGSTKTQYF. The CDR3 nucleotides read TGTGCCGGCAGCCCTGAAGGGAGTACAAAGACCCAGTACTTC.

With respect to this clonotype: The junction does not match germline at one end; this may be a read error. Here the CDR3 reads CASSYSAGTMNTEASF. CDR3 coding DNA: TGTGCCAGCAGTTACTCGGCAGGGACGATGAACACTGAAGCTTCCTTT. The rearrangement joins TRBV6-5 to TRBJ1-1, with a weak D call TRBD1 (5 bases). This CDR3 is 16 amino acids long. Germline V lookup: CDR1 MNHEY, CDR2 SVGAGI.

As concerns this clonotype: At one end the junction does not follow the germline gene, possibly because of a read error. This sequence joins TRBV7-8 and TRBJ2-2, with 7 bases fitting TRBD2. The V gene's germline CDR1 is SGHVS and CDR2 FQNEAQ. The CDR3 loop spans 19 amino acids. As DNA, the CDR3 is TGTGCCAGCAGCCCGTCCCGGGACTACCTTCTACGGGGGACCGGGGAGCTGTTTTTC. Translating gives CASSPSRDYLLRGTGELFF.

The chain couples TRBV4-2 to TRBJ1-2, with D perhaps TRBD1 (5 bases). The length of the CDR3 is 14 residues. CDR1 and CDR2 (germline): LGHNA, YNFKEQ. Trimming took 1 base from V and 7 from J, leaving 13 bases between them. The CDR3 reads CASSQAGEGTGYTF. The DNA of the CDR3 is TGTGCCAGCAGCCAAGCAGGTGAGGGGACTGGCTACACCTTC.

As for this clonotype: A much larger clone lies one base from this, so it may be a read error. The chain combines TRBV5-1 with TRBJ1-2; weak D call: TRBD1 (6 bases). V was cut by 4 bases and J by 4 bases, with 17 bases left in between. The CDR3 sequence is 15 residues long. Per germline, CDR1 SGHRS and CDR2 YFSETQ. DNA of the CDR3: TGCGCCAGCAGCCCGGGGGGCTCACAAGCCTATGGCTACACCTTC. This gives the protein CASSPGGSQAYGYTF.

At least ten counts were recorded for this clonotype. DNA of the CDR3: TGTGCCAGCGAGACAGAGGTGAGCTCCTACGAGCAGTACTTC. Translating gives CASETEVSSYEQYF. V is TRBV6-1 and J is TRBJ2-7, with D possibly being TRBD1 (5 bases). This CDR3 is 14 amino acids long. Trimming took 8 bases from V and 0 from J, leaving 14 bases between them. The germline V gene encodes CDR1 MNHNS and CDR2 SASEGT.

With regard to this clonotype: One end of the junction is discordant with germline, which a read error may explain. The CDR3 sequence is CASSYVETRTDTQYF. CDR3 bases: TGTGCCAGCAGTTACGTGGAAACCCGCACAGATACGCAGTATTTC. This chain joins TRBV6-2 or TRBV6-3 and TRBJ2-3; no firm D call. CDR1 is MNHEY and CDR2 is SVGEGT in the germline V gene. The CDR3 is made up of 15 amino acids.

Comment on this clonotype: The junction and the germline gene differ at one end; a read error may be behind it. V is TRBV6-5 and J is TRBJ2-5; a weak D match, TRBD2 (5 bases). In germline, CDR1 is MNHEY, CDR2 SVGAGI. This CDR3 is built from 13 residues. CDR3 bases: TGTGTCAGCGGCACCGCAGTGGGGGAGACCCAGTACTTC. Amino acids: CVSGTAVGETQYF.

This rearrangement joins TRBV5-1 to TRBJ1-2; D call uncertain. The length of the CDR3 is 13 residues. V shed 0 bases and J shed 5 bases, with 8 bases lying between them. Germline values: CDR1 SGHRS, CDR2 YFSETQ. CDR3 sequence (DNA): TGCGCCAGCAGCTTGGAAGAACCTTATGGCTACACCTTC. It codes for CASSLEEPYGYTF.

With regard to this clonotype: The junction departs from germline at one end; a sequencing error may be responsible. The chain recombines TRBV11-2 with TRBJ2-7; D is uncertain. CDR3 length equals 15 residues. Germline loops: CDR1 SGHAT, CDR2 FQNNGV. In DNA, the CDR3 is TGTGCCAGCAGCCCCCAGAGGCTTAGCTTCTACGAGCAGTACTTT. Encoded protein: CASSPQRLSFYEQYF.

About this clonotype: One base away lies a much larger clone, so this may be a sequencing read error. This rearrangement joins TRBV28 to TRBJ2-7, with D perhaps TRBD1 or TRBD2 (5 bases each). The germline V gene has CDR1 MDHEN and CDR2 SYDVKM. The CDR3 sequence is 16 residues long. DNA for the CDR3: TGTGCCAGCAGACTAACCGGGACGGCTGTTTTTTACGGGCAGTACTTC. It encodes CASRLTGTAVFYGQYF. Complete variable domain (other parts from reference TRBV28 and TRBJ2-7): DVKVTQSSRYLVKRTGEKVFLECVQDMDHENMFWYRQDPGLGLRLIYFSYDVKMKEKGDIPEGYSVSREKKERFSLILESASTNQTSMYLCASRLTGTAVFYGQYFGPGTRLTVT.

The genes are TRBV6-5 and TRBJ2-7, with TRBD1 matching 9 bases. The CDR3 is 14 amino acids. Losses at the gene ends were 9 bases for V and 5 bases for J; bases not matched to a gene: 11. Per the germline V gene, CDR1 is MNHEY and CDR2 is SVGAGI. Here the CDR3 reads CASLPGQGRNEQYF. The CDR3 region has the DNA TGTGCCAGTCTTCCGGGACAGGGTCGGAACGAGCAGTACTTC.

With regard to this clonotype: One end of the junction fails to match germline, which may point to a read error. The J gene is TRBJ1-3, the V gene TRBV28; 7 positions agree with TRBD1. The CDR3 has 15 residues. The germline V gene encodes CDR1 MDHEN and CDR2 SYDVKM. The CDR3 bases are TGTACCAGCAGATCCGACAGGGTGACTGGAAACACCATATATTTT. Translating gives CTSRSDRVTGNTIYF. Full variable domain (rest looked up from reference TRBV28 and TRBJ1-3): DVKVTQSSRYLVKRTGEKVFLECVQDMDHENMFWYRQDPGLGLRLIYFSYDVKMKEKGDIPEGYSVSREKKERFSLILESASTNQTSMYLCTSRSDRVTGNTIYFGEGSWLTVV.

About this clonotype itself: Germline and junction disagree at one end, which may indicate a read error. The chain links TRBV11-3 to TRBJ2-1; D may correspond to TRBD1 or TRBD2 (6 bases each). The CDR3 length is 13 residues. In germline, CDR1 is SGHNT, CDR2 YENEEA. The CDR3 spells CASSAGGYNVRLF. The CDR3 bases are TGTGCCAGCAGTGCCGGGGGCTACAATGTGCGGCTCTTC. Full variable domain (rest looked up from reference TRBV11-3 and TRBJ2-1): EAGVVQSPRYKIIEKKQPVAFWCNPISGHNTLYWYLQNLGQGPELLIRYENEEAVDDSQLPKDRFSAERLKGVDSTLKIQPAELGDSAVYLCASSAGGYNVRLFGPGTRLTVL.

A word on this clonotype: The junction shows a germline mismatch at one end, possibly a read error. The chain employs TRBV11-2 and TRBJ1-2; no definite D call. This CDR3 is 15 amino acids long. CDR1 is SGHAT and CDR2 is FQNNGV in the germline V gene. The CDR3 loop reads CASSPHMVHSYGCTF. The CDR3 region has the DNA TGTGCCAGCAGCCCCCACATGGTACACAGCTATGGCTGCACCTTC. Full variable domain (rest looked up from reference TRBV11-2 and TRBJ1-2): EAGVAQSPRYKIIEKRQSVAFWCNPISGHATLYWYQQILGQGPKLLIQFQNNGVVDDSQLPKDRFSAERLKGVDSTLKIQPAKLEDSAVYLCASSPHMVHSYGCTFGSGTRLTVV.

This clonotype has only a few counts. The gene calls are TRBV28 and TRBJ1-5, with a tentative D call TRBD1 (5 bases). There are 14 residues in the CDR3. Germline V gene data show CDR1 as MDHEN and CDR2 as SYDVKM. V was cut by 5 bases and J by 3 bases, with 11 bases left in between. CDR3 DNA: TGTGCCAGCAGTCCCAGGGAAGTCAATCAGCCCCAGCATTTT. This sequence encodes CASSPREVNQPQHF.

Concerning this clonotype itself: One junction end does not reproduce the germline sequence, and a read error may be involved. The gene calls are TRBV11-2 and TRBJ2-1; D is ambiguous. The length of the CDR3 is 16 residues. Germline V gene data show CDR1 as SGHAT and CDR2 as FQNNGV. The CDR3 bases are TGTGCCAGCAGTCGACTTAACCCCGAGGTTGCCAATGAGCAGCTCTTC. It is translated as CASSRLNPEVANEQLF.

V usage is TRBV28 and J usage is TRBJ1-2, with D perhaps matching TRBD1 (5 bases). V shed 2 bases and J shed 5 bases, with 15 bases lying between them. CDR3 length equals 15 residues. CDR1 and CDR2 (germline): MDHEN, SYDVKM. DNA for the CDR3: TGTGCCAGCAGTTTAGTGGGGCAGGAATATTATGGCTACACCTTC. The encoded protein is CASSLVGQEYYGYTF.

This clonotype is labeled as medium-sized. V is TRBV11-2 and J is TRBJ1-3; D is unclear. The CDR3 runs to 14 residues. Trimming shortened V by 4 bases and J by 9 bases, and 16 bases separated the two germline ends. Germline CDR1 reads SGHAT; CDR2 reads FQNNGV. As DNA, the CDR3 is TGTGCCAGCAGCTCCGGAAATTACGCGGGCACCATATATTTT. Protein product: CASSSGNYAGTIYF.

The rearrangement uses TRBV19 and TRBJ2-2, with D perhaps matching TRBD1 (6 bases). This CDR3 has 17 residues. Trimming removed 6 bases from V and 4 bases from J, with 21 bases in between. Per germline, CDR1 LNHDA and CDR2 SQIVND (reference sequence). The CDR3 sequence is CASSFRLRTDSTGELFF. Written as DNA, the CDR3 is TGTGCCAGTAGCTTCCGCCTTCGGACAGACAGCACCGGGGAGCTGTTTTTT.

This clonotype has just one count. One junction end disagrees with the germline gene, perhaps due to a read error. The V call is TRBV5-1, the J call TRBJ2-2; the D gene is possibly TRBD2 (5 bases). CDR3 length equals 13 residues. The germline gives CDR1 SGHRS, CDR2 YFSETQ. DNA of the CDR3: TGCGCCAGCGGCTTGGGAAACACCGGGGAGCTGCTTTTT. Its translation: CASGLGNTGELLF.

As regards this clonotype: A read error may be the cause here, since a much bigger clone is one base away. V gene TRBV5-6 combines with J gene TRBJ2-3, with D unresolved. The V end was cut by 4 bases, the J end by 2 bases, with 8 bases between. This CDR3 is built from 13 residues. The germline CDR1 and CDR2 sequences are SGHDT and YYEEEE. CDR3 nucleotides: TGTGCCAGCAGCGTCCAGCCCACAGATACGCAGTATTTT. Translating gives CASSVQPTDTQYF.

The chain links TRBV11-2 to TRBJ1-4; unclear D gene. The CDR3 has 13 amino acids. V was clipped by 2 bases and J by 12 bases, with 13 bases between them. Germline V gives CDR1 SGHAT, CDR2 FQNNGV. CDR3 in DNA: TGTGCCAGCAGCTTAACGAGTCCGAGAGAACTGTTTTTT. Residues: CASSLTSPRELFF.

As to this clonotype: A read error may produce the germline difference seen at one junction end. The chain is built from TRBV4-1 and TRBJ2-7, with TRBD2 as a possible D gene (6 bases). The CDR3 is 15 residues long. The germline V gene encodes CDR1 MGHRA and CDR2 YSYEKL. DNA for the CDR3: TGTGTCAGCAGCCAAGTAACTGGACTACCCTACGAGCAGTACTTC. It specifies CVSSQVTGLPYEQYF.

As to this clonotype: An end of the junction does not agree with germline; a read error may underlie this. V gene TRBV11-2 combines with J gene TRBJ2-2, with D unclear. CDR1 is SGHAT and CDR2 is FQNNGV in the germline V gene. This CDR3 region has 9 residues. CDR3 sequence: CASVWGTVF. DNA of the CDR3: TGTGCCAGCGTTTGGGGAACTGTCTTT.